The 10 T cell receptor beta chains below all came from one sample that was sequenced in a study of shared clonotypes between healthy human individuals. Produced via immunoSEQ multiplex PCR; TCRdb's table is partial and in-frame only. Of some 2,500,000 clones in the sample, just under 95% were seen once. The specimen sequenced was naive CD4+ T cells from PBMCs. Specified subset: CD45RA+ positively selected. These receptors came from a man aged 18 to 29 in good health. Some clones in this sample may be carry-over from other donors' samples.

This rearrangement joins TRBV9 to TRBJ2-2, with 10 nucleotides matching TRBD1. Germline V lookup: CDR1 SGDLS, CDR2 YYNGEE. The CDR3 length is 15 residues. Trimming at V came to 3 bases and at J to 4 bases, leaving 3 bases not matched to a gene. The CDR3 here is CASSGRDRGTGELFF. The CDR3 region has the DNA TGTGCCAGCAGCGGCCGGGACAGGGGCACCGGGGAGCTGTTTTTT.

About this clone: This specimen includes other DNA sequences encoding the same CDR3. The chain couples TRBV18 to TRBJ1-1; weak D call: TRBD1 (5 bases). The V gene lost 6 bases and the J gene lost 5 bases, with 13 bases spanning the gap. The CDR3 contains 13 residues. Germline V gene lookup returns CDR1 KGHSH and CDR2 LQKENI. The CDR3 DNA reads TGTGCCAGCTCCCAAAACCGGGGGACTGAAGCTTTCTTT. It encodes CASSQNRGTEAFF.

The chain carries TRBV6-5 and TRBJ1-1, with D unresolved. This CDR3 contains 13 residues. The V end was cut by 2 bases, the J end by 10 bases, with 14 bases between. Germline V gene lookup returns CDR1 MNHEY and CDR2 SVGAGI. The chain's CDR3 is CASSYNPALSAFF. In nucleotides, the CDR3 is TGTGCCAGCAGTTACAACCCAGCCCTCTCAGCTTTCTTT.

V gene TRBV12-5 combines with J gene TRBJ2-1; perhaps TRBD2 as D (5 bases). This CDR3 comprises 15 residues. Deletions cut 7 bases from V and 0 bases from J, with 13 bases between. Per germline, CDR1 LGHNT and CDR2 FRNRAP. The CDR3 sequence: CASALSGSSYNEQFF. The CDR3 DNA reads TGTGCTAGTGCCCTGAGCGGAAGCTCCTACAATGAGCAGTTCTTC.

This rearrangement joins TRBV7-3 to TRBJ2-7, with TRBD1 as a possible D gene (6 bases). V dropped 2 bases and J dropped 5 bases, with 31 bases sitting between them. The length of the CDR3 is 20 residues. Germline lookup yields CDR1 SGHTA and CDR2 FQGTGA. CDR3 sequence reads: CASSLLGPGHEQSGRDEQYF. CDR3 DNA sequence: TGTGCCAGCAGCTTACTTGGTCCGGGACACGAACAGTCGGGACGCGACGAGCAGTACTTC.

J is TRBJ1-5 and V is TRBV2; TRBD1 agrees at 8 bases. The germline gives CDR1 SNHLY, CDR2 FYNNEI. The V segment lost 3 bases and the J segment 5 bases; nucleotides outside the gene matches: 3. The CDR3 runs to 14 residues. The CDR3 DNA reads TGTGCCAGCAGTGATAACAGGGGGGATCAGCCCCAGCATTTT. Amino acids: CASSDNRGDQPQHF.

This chain joins TRBV28 and TRBJ2-2, with no clear D. CDR3 size: 15 residues. The germline V and J ends were trimmed by 3 bases and 2 bases, with 10 bases remaining between them. The V gene's germline CDR1 is MDHEN and CDR2 SYDVKM. The CDR3 coding sequence is TGTGCCAGCAGTTTTGTAGATTCTAACACCGGGGAGCTGTTTTTT. As protein: CASSFVDSNTGELFF.

The chain links TRBV7-3 to TRBJ2-7; the match to TRBD1 covers 10 bases. The J segment lost 4 bases and the V segment lost 5 bases, leaving 5 bases of the junction unmatched. The CDR3 length is 14 residues. The germline gives CDR1 SGHTA, CDR2 FQGTGA. The CDR3 region is CASSLRQGAYEQYF. In nucleotides, the CDR3 is TGTGCCAGCAGCCTACGACAGGGGGCTTACGAGCAGTACTTC.

V is TRBV7-8 and J is TRBJ1-1, with 7 bases aligning to TRBD1. Trimming took 5 bases from V and 0 from J; bases not matched to a gene: 6. From germline, CDR1 is SGHVS and CDR2 FQNEAQ. The CDR3 is 15 amino acids. The CDR3 nucleotides read TGTGCCAGCAGCCCAGGGGGACGGTTGAACACTGAAGCTTTCTTT. It specifies CASSPGGRLNTEAFF.

The chain links TRBV9 to TRBJ2-1, with TRBD2 identical over 11 bases. The J segment lost 3 bases and the V segment lost 3 bases, leaving 2 bases of the junction unmatched. Germline CDR1 SGDLS, CDR2 YYNGEE. The CDR3 spans 15 residues. CDR3 residues: CASSGTSGLYNEQFF. The CDR3 DNA reads TGTGCCAGCAGCGGGACTAGCGGGCTCTACAATGAGCAGTTCTTC. The complete variable domain, with remaining parts taken from reference TRBV9 and TRBJ2-1, reads DSGVTQTPKHLITATGQRVTLRCSPRSGDLSVYWYQQSLDQGLQFLIQYYNGEERAKGNILERFSAQQFPDLHSELNLSSLELGDSALYFCASSGTSGLYNEQFFGPGTRLTVL.